This is a list of T cell receptor beta chains from one sample in a study of T cell responses to AZD1222 COVID-19 vaccine. TCRdb's table, derived via immunoSEQ multiplex PCR, lists solely in-frame clones and lacks some. The sample holds about 150,000 clones, under 95% seen once. The source was peripheral blood, collected 28 days after the second AZD1222 dose. Receptors were obtained from an adult who received the AZD1222 COVID-19 vaccine. CDR3s include the opening cysteine and the closing phenylalanine or tryptophan. D genes are given only for firm matches. The size entry is marked missing in some rows and otherwise reads once, few, many or a size class.

D,size,J,V,DNA,CDR3
.,.,TRBJ2-5,TRBV18,TGTGCCAGCTCACCAGGGTTGGCGGGGGAGACCCAGTACTTC,CASSPGLAGETQYF
TRBD2,.,TRBJ2-7,TRBV3-1/TRBV3-2,TGTGCCAGCAGCGTTAGCGGGCCAGCCTACGAGCAGTACTTC,CASSVSGPAYEQYF
.,.,TRBJ1-2,TRBV29-1,TGCAGCGCAACGGGGGCAGCCGCTAACTATGGCTACACCTTC,CSATGAAANYGYTF
TRBD1,.,TRBJ1-2,TRBV29-1,TGCAGCGTGGGACAGGGCTATGGCTACACCTTC,CSVGQGYGYTF
.,.,TRBJ2-2,TRBV18,TGTGCCAGCTCTTGGGCAGGGGCGAACACCGGGGAGCTGTTTTTT,CASSWAGANTGELFF
TRBD2,.,TRBJ2-1,TRBV5-1,TGCGCCAGCAGCTTTAGCGGGCCCGCCCGTTTCGCCAATGAGCAGTTCTTC,CASSFSGPARFANEQFF
.,once,TRBJ1-6,TRBV7-9,TGTGCCAGCAGCTTAGGTGGGGCGGGGGATTCACCCCTCCACTTT,CASSLGGAGDSPLHF
.,.,TRBJ2-7,TRBV27,TGTGCCAGCAGTTTCAGTATTAGGGGCGAGCAGTACTTC,CASSFSIRGEQYF
TRBD1,.,TRBJ2-7,TRBV28,TGTGCCAGCAGTCCACAATTCGGACAGGCTATGGGGGACGAGCAGTACTTC,CASSPQFGQAMGDEQYF
.,.,TRBJ1-4,TRBV3-1/TRBV3-2,TGTGCCAGCAGCCAATCCCGGTCCGCAATACTGTTTTTT,CASSQSRSAILFF
.,.,TRBJ1-5,TRBV15,TGTGCCACCAGCACCCCTGGGGGGAATCAGCCCCAGCATTTT,CATSTPGGNQPQHF
.,once,TRBJ1-5,TRBV27,TGTGCCAGCAGTTTCGACCAAAGGCGGCCCCAGCATTTT,CASSFDQRRPQHF
.,.,TRBJ1-4,TRBV18,TGTGCCAGCTCACCACCCGGCATTGCAACTAATGAAAAACTGTTTTTT,CASSPPGIATNEKLFF
.,.,TRBJ1-2,TRBV11-2,TGTGCCAGCAACTCAGGGTTCTATGGCTACACCTTC,CASNSGFYGYTF
TRBD2,.,TRBJ2-7,TRBV5-1,TGCGCCAGCAGCTTGTATTCTAGCGGGGAATACGAGCAGTACTTC,CASSLYSSGEYEQYF
.,.,TRBJ1-6,TRBV10-3,TGTGCCATCAGCGGCCAACAGGATAAGGGTTCACCCCTCCACTTT,CAISGQQDKGSPLHF
.,.,TRBJ1-1,TRBV6-1,TGTGCCAGCAGTGAAAGACGGGATCAAGCTTTCTTT,CASSERRDQAFF